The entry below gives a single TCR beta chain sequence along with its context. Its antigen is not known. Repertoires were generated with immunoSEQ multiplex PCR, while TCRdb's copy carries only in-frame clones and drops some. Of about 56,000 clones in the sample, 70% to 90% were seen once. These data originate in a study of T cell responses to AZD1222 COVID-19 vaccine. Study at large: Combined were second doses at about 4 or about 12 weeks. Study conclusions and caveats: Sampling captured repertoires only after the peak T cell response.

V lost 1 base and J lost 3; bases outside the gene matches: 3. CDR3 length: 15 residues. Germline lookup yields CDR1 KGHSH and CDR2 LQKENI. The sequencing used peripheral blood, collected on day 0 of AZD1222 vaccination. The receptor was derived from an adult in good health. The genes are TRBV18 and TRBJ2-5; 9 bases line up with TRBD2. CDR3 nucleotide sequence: TGTGCCAGCTCACCACGTAGACTAGCGGAAGAGACCCAGTACTTC. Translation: CASSPRRLAEETQYF. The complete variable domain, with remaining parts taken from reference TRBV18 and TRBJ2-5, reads NAGVMQNPRHLVRRRGQEARLRCSPMKGHSHVYWYRQLPEEGLKFMVYLQKENIIDESGMPKERFSAEFPKEGPSILRIQQVVRGDSAAYFCASSPRRLAEETQYFGPGTRLLVL.